A selection of T cell receptor beta chains follows, all from one sample in a study of blood T cell repertoires in COVID-19. Clones were read by immunoSEQ multiplex PCR, and TCRdb kept only the in-frame ones, dropping some. This sample carries about 40,000 clones, around 87% of them seen once, and the ten largest clones take approximately 19%. Specimen: peripheral blood. All receptors derive from a man between 50 and 59 years old in a cohort sampled during active COVID-19. CDR3s include the opening cysteine and the closing phenylalanine or tryptophan. Fields, in order: J gene, D gene, clone size, CDR3 length, V gene, CDR3 protein, CDR3 DNA. D genes are given only for firm matches. Not all rows give a size; the values are once, few, many and, for expanded clones, a class.

j_gene: TRBJ1-1
d_gene: TRBD1
abundance: .
len: 14
v_gene: TRBV5-4
CDR3aa: CASSWDRGNTEAFF
CDR3nt: TGTGCCAGCAGCTGGGACAGGGGGAACACTGAAGCTTTCTTT

j_gene: TRBJ2-2
d_gene: TRBD1
abundance: .
len: 16
v_gene: TRBV3-1/TRBV3-2
CDR3aa: CASSRDSSSSTGELFF
CDR3nt: TGTGCCAGCAGCCGGGACAGCTCATCTTCCACCGGGGAGCTGTTTTTT

j_gene: TRBJ2-2
d_gene: .
abundance: .
len: 15
v_gene: TRBV5-8
CDR3aa: CASSRVPTWAGELFF
CDR3nt: TGTGCCAGCAGCCGAGTCCCGACATGGGCCGGGGAGCTGTTTTTT

j_gene: TRBJ2-1
d_gene: .
abundance: .
len: 15
v_gene: TRBV5-8
CDR3aa: CASSQRASSYNEQFF
CDR3nt: TGTGCCAGCAGCCAGAGGGCTAGCTCCTACAATGAGCAGTTCTTC

j_gene: TRBJ2-1
d_gene: TRBD2
abundance: .
len: 17
v_gene: TRBV11-2
CDR3aa: CASSLDIGGLAGVEQFF
CDR3nt: TGTGCCAGCAGCTTAGATATAGGCGGGCTAGCGGGAGTTGAGCAGTTCTTC

j_gene: TRBJ2-3
d_gene: TRBD2
abundance: few
len: 13
v_gene: TRBV7-2
CDR3aa: CASSSGRVDTQYF
CDR3nt: TGTGCCAGCAGCTCCGGGAGGGTAGATACGCAGTATTTT

j_gene: TRBJ2-1
d_gene: TRBD2
abundance: .
len: 16
v_gene: TRBV27
CDR3aa: CASSLSGLAGVNEQFF
CDR3nt: TGTGCCAGCAGTTTATCGGGACTAGCGGGAGTCAATGAGCAGTTCTTC

j_gene: TRBJ1-5
d_gene: .
abundance: .
len: 13
v_gene: TRBV5-1
CDR3aa: CASSLRGDQPQHF
CDR3nt: TGCGCCAGCAGCTTACGAGGCGATCAGCCCCAGCATTTT

j_gene: TRBJ1-5
d_gene: .
abundance: .
len: 20
v_gene: TRBV19
CDR3aa: CASSIRGKSAGASVHQPQHF
CDR3nt: TGTGCCAGTAGTATAAGGGGAAAATCGGCAGGGGCCTCCGTCCATCAGCCCCAGCATTTT

j_gene: TRBJ1-2
d_gene: .
abundance: once
len: 12
v_gene: TRBV7-9
CDR3aa: CASSLRAYGYTF
CDR3nt: TGTGCCAGCAGCTTGAGGGCCTATGGCTACACCTTC

j_gene: TRBJ2-5
d_gene: TRBD1
abundance: once
len: 16
v_gene: TRBV2
CDR3aa: CASSIARDRGGETQYF
CDR3nt: TGTGCCAGCAGTATTGCCAGGGACAGGGGAGGAGAGACCCAGTACTTC

j_gene: TRBJ2-2
d_gene: .
abundance: .
len: 17
v_gene: TRBV2
CDR3aa: CASSYNPRLPNTGELFF
CDR3nt: TGTGCCAGCAGCTATAACCCGAGACTCCCTAACACCGGGGAGCTGTTTTTT

j_gene: TRBJ2-3
d_gene: .
abundance: .
len: 14
v_gene: TRBV7-9
CDR3aa: CASSLDGGADTQYF
CDR3nt: TGTGCCAGCAGCTTAGATGGGGGCGCAGATACGCAGTATTTT

j_gene: TRBJ1-1
d_gene: .
abundance: .
len: 16
v_gene: TRBV3-1/TRBV3-2
CDR3aa: CASSQETHRVGTEAFF
CDR3nt: TGTGCCAGCAGCCAAGAAACCCACAGGGTAGGAACTGAAGCTTTCTTT

j_gene: TRBJ2-5
d_gene: TRBD2
abundance: few
len: 14
v_gene: TRBV5-4
CDR3aa: CASSLGLAGETQYF
CDR3nt: TGTGCCAGCAGCTTGGGACTAGCGGGAGAGACCCAGTACTTC

j_gene: TRBJ2-3
d_gene: TRBD2
abundance: .
len: 17
v_gene: TRBV7-2
CDR3aa: CASSLDLLAGSTDTQYF
CDR3nt: TGTGCCAGCAGCTTGGATTTACTAGCGGGTAGCACAGATACGCAGTATTTT

j_gene: TRBJ2-3
d_gene: .
abundance: .
len: 18
v_gene: TRBV13
CDR3aa: CASSLGLIWQGSTDTQYF
CDR3nt: TGTGCCAGCAGCTTAGGCCTAATTTGGCAGGGAAGCACAGATACGCAGTATTTT

j_gene: TRBJ2-1
d_gene: TRBD2
abundance: .
len: 17
v_gene: TRBV7-9
CDR3aa: CASSSIRLAGESNEQFF
CDR3nt: TGTGCCAGCAGCTCCATTCGACTAGCGGGAGAAAGTAATGAGCAGTTCTTC

j_gene: TRBJ2-6
d_gene: .
abundance: .
len: 17
v_gene: TRBV28
CDR3aa: CASSPQGKGTGANVLTF
CDR3nt: TGTGCCAGCAGTCCTCAGGGAAAAGGGACTGGGGCCAACGTCCTGACTTTC

j_gene: TRBJ2-5
d_gene: .
abundance: .
len: 13
v_gene: TRBV11-3
CDR3aa: CASSPTGQETQYF
CDR3nt: TGTGCCAGCAGCCCGACAGGTCAAGAGACCCAGTACTTC

j_gene: TRBJ1-1
d_gene: .
abundance: .
len: 13
v_gene: TRBV7-6
CDR3aa: CAMTGQRNTEAFF
CDR3nt: TGTGCCATGACCGGACAGCGCAACACTGAAGCTTTCTTT

j_gene: TRBJ1-2
d_gene: TRBD1
abundance: .
len: 16
v_gene: TRBV5-1
CDR3aa: CASSSGTGTGQYGYTF
CDR3nt: TGCGCCAGCAGCTCGGGAACCGGGACAGGGCAATATGGCTACACCTTC

j_gene: TRBJ1-5
d_gene: TRBD1
abundance: .
len: 16
v_gene: TRBV15
CDR3aa: CATSRHRGQGAQPQHF
CDR3nt: TGTGCCACCAGCAGACACCGGGGACAGGGTGCTCAGCCCCAGCATTTT

j_gene: TRBJ2-7
d_gene: TRBD2
abundance: once
len: 12
v_gene: TRBV9
CDR3aa: CASSTSGGEQYF
CDR3nt: TGTGCCAGCAGCACATCGGGGGGCGAGCAGTACTTC

j_gene: TRBJ1-5
d_gene: TRBD1
abundance: .
len: 15
v_gene: TRBV20-1
CDR3aa: CSASPGTGANQPQHF
CDR3nt: TGCAGTGCTAGTCCCGGGACAGGCGCTAATCAGCCCCAGCATTTT

j_gene: TRBJ1-5
d_gene: .
abundance: .
len: 14
v_gene: TRBV19
CDR3aa: CASSIIRVNQPQHF
CDR3nt: TGTGCCAGTAGTATAATCCGCGTCAATCAGCCCCAGCATTTT

j_gene: TRBJ2-1
d_gene: .
abundance: once
len: 14
v_gene: TRBV9
CDR3aa: CASSVGHNGHEQFF
CDR3nt: TGTGCCAGCAGCGTAGGACATAACGGCCATGAGCAGTTCTTC

j_gene: TRBJ2-1
d_gene: .
abundance: .
len: 13
v_gene: TRBV6-6
CDR3aa: CASSYLSYNEQFF
CDR3nt: TGTGCCAGCAGTTACTTGTCGTACAATGAGCAGTTCTTC

j_gene: TRBJ2-7
d_gene: .
abundance: .
len: 15
v_gene: TRBV9
CDR3aa: CASSPSRGSSYEQYF
CDR3nt: TGTGCCAGCAGCCCCTCCCGGGGGTCCTCCTACGAGCAGTACTTC

j_gene: TRBJ1-2
d_gene: .
abundance: .
len: 13
v_gene: TRBV10-2
CDR3aa: CASSGGQNYGYTF
CDR3nt: TGCGCCAGCAGTGGGGGGCAGAACTATGGCTACACCTTC

j_gene: TRBJ1-2
d_gene: .
abundance: .
len: 12
v_gene: TRBV29-1
CDR3aa: CSVDGLNYGYTF
CDR3nt: TGCAGCGTTGATGGACTGAACTATGGCTACACCTTC

j_gene: TRBJ1-1
d_gene: .
abundance: .
len: 15
v_gene: TRBV18
CDR3aa: CASSPRMTENTEAFF
CDR3nt: TGTGCCAGCTCACCTCGAATGACAGAGAACACTGAAGCTTTCTTT

j_gene: TRBJ1-5
d_gene: .
abundance: .
len: 15
v_gene: TRBV5-6
CDR3aa: CASSLVGQAEQPQHF
CDR3nt: TGTGCCAGCAGCTTGGTGGGGCAGGCTGAGCAGCCCCAGCATTTT

j_gene: TRBJ2-3
d_gene: TRBD1
abundance: .
len: 16
v_gene: TRBV6-1
CDR3aa: CASSEVGTGGADTQYF
CDR3nt: TGTGCCAGCAGTGAAGTGGGGACAGGGGGGGCAGATACGCAGTATTTT

j_gene: TRBJ1-1
d_gene: TRBD1
abundance: .
len: 17
v_gene: TRBV9
CDR3aa: CASSVSAGQDGNTEAFF
CDR3nt: TGTGCCAGCAGCGTATCCGCGGGACAGGACGGAAACACTGAAGCTTTCTTT

j_gene: TRBJ2-3
d_gene: TRBD2
abundance: .
len: 18
v_gene: TRBV24-1
CDR3aa: CATSDSGTSGGSTDTQYF
CDR3nt: TGTGCCACCAGTGATTCCGGGACTAGCGGTGGGAGCACAGATACGCAGTATTTT

j_gene: TRBJ2-7
d_gene: .
abundance: .
len: 14
v_gene: TRBV10-3
CDR3aa: CAINGPDTSYEQYF
CDR3nt: TGTGCCATCAATGGACCGGACACGTCCTACGAGCAGTACTTC

j_gene: TRBJ2-5
d_gene: TRBD2
abundance: .
len: 16
v_gene: TRBV24-1
CDR3aa: CATSDSHGRAWETQYF
CDR3nt: TGTGCCACCAGTGATTCCCACGGGAGGGCCTGGGAGACCCAGTACTTC

j_gene: TRBJ1-3
d_gene: .
abundance: .
len: 13
v_gene: TRBV29-1
CDR3aa: CSGGTTRGNTIYF
CDR3nt: TGCAGCGGGGGGACTACGCGGGGAAACACCATATATTTT

j_gene: TRBJ2-1
d_gene: TRBD2
abundance: .
len: 17
v_gene: TRBV19
CDR3aa: CASSRPGTSQSYNEQFF
CDR3nt: TGTGCCAGTAGTCGTCCCGGGACTAGCCAGTCCTACAATGAGCAGTTCTTC